These T cell receptor beta chains were read from a single sample in a study of T cell repertoires in cytomegalovirus infection. One entry per CDR3 protein, called by TCRdb with MiXCR from the reads. The sample has 200,000 to 300,000 distinct CDR3 sequences; roughly 13% are singletons. Sequencing was carried out using PBMCs. These receptors all stem from a human donor in good health (CMV status not recorded). Some clones in this sample may be carry-over from other donors' samples. Each CDR3 is given with its conserved first and last residue. The D gene is left open where the match is weak. Clone size is not always given. Where it is, it says once, few, many or a class for expanded clones.

J: TRBJ1-6; D: -; V: TRBV20-1; size: -; DNA: TGCAGTGCTAGTGTTGAGGGGTCGAATAATTCACCCCTCCACTTT; CDR3: CSASVEGSNNSPLHF
J: TRBJ2-7; D: -; V: TRBV7-2; size: many; DNA: TGTGCCAGCAGCACCCTCGGACTCAGAATACAGCACTCCTACGAGCAGTACTTC; CDR3: CASSTLGLRIQHSYEQYF
J: TRBJ2-5; D: TRBD2; V: TRBV2; size: -; DNA: TGTGCCAGCAGTGAGGGAAAGCGGGGGACAACGACCGGGGCCCAGTACTTC; CDR3: CASSEGKRGTTTGAQYF
J: TRBJ1-5; D: -; V: TRBV27; size: few; DNA: TGTGCCAGCAGGGACCGGGGCCCGAGCAATCAGCCCCAGCATTTT; CDR3: CASRDRGPSNQPQHF
J: TRBJ2-1; D: TRBD2; V: TRBV20-1; size: -; DNA: TGCAGTGCTACTAGCGGGCCCTACAATGAGCAGTTCTTC; CDR3: CSATSGPYNEQFF
J: TRBJ2-7; D: TRBD1; V: TRBV4-3; size: -; DNA: TGCGCCAGCAGCCAACCGGGACAGGGAGAGCAGTACTTC; CDR3: CASSQPGQGEQYF
J: TRBJ2-7; D: TRBD2; V: TRBV11-2; size: few; DNA: TGTGCCAGCAGCCTACTAGCGGGGGCCGGGGGCTCCTACGAGCAGTACTTC; CDR3: CASSLLAGAGGSYEQYF
J: TRBJ1-5; D: -; V: TRBV20-1; size: -; DNA: TGCGGGGTGCGTAGGGAGGATCAGCCCCAGCATTTT; CDR3: CGVRREDQPQHF
J: TRBJ2-1; D: -; V: TRBV7-2; size: many; DNA: TGTGCCAGCACCATCAACCGGGGGTCTGAGCAGTTCTTC; CDR3: CASTINRGSEQFF
J: TRBJ1-4; D: -; V: TRBV25-1; size: few; DNA: TGTGCCAGCAGTAAGGGTGCCAGTGAAAAACTGTTTTTT; CDR3: CASSKGASEKLFF